Listed below are T cell receptor beta chains from one sample, sequenced in a study of T cells after posttransplantation cyclophosphamide. Produced via immunoSEQ multiplex PCR; TCRdb's table is partial and in-frame only. The sample consists of 3,000 to 3,500 clones, about 85% of them appearing once. The specimen was PBMCs, collected after allogeneic stem cell transplant with posttransplant cyclophosphamide. The receptors were sampled from a female patient aged 50-59 years who received an allogeneic stem cell transplant from an unrelated donor, was CMV-positive, and had acute and chronic GVHD. The graft donor may have given rise to some T cells. The CDR3 runs from the conserved cysteine through the conserved F or W. The D gene is left open where the match is weak. The size entry is marked missing in some rows and otherwise reads once, few, many or a size class.

d_call j_call clone_size v_call cdr3_length cdr3_aa cdr3_nt
TRBD1 TRBJ2-5 . TRBV15 16 CATSGQATGGQETQYF TGTGCCACCAGCGGCCAAGCAACAGGGGGTCAGGAGACCCAGTACTTC
TRBD1 TRBJ1-2 . TRBV9 12 CASGDRGEGYTF TGTGCCAGCGGGGACAGGGGAGAGGGCTACACCTTC
. TRBJ1-2 . TRBV10-3 17 CAISESGRQGGNYGYTF TGTGCCATCAGTGAGTCTGGCAGGCAAGGGGGTAACTATGGCTACACCTTC
. TRBJ2-7 . TRBV6-5 13 CASSSQWLLEQYF TGTGCCAGCAGCTCCCAGTGGTTGTTGGAGCAGTACTTC
. TRBJ2-7 . TRBV28 14 CASSLEEGMGEQYF TGTGCCAGCAGTTTAGAGGAGGGGATGGGCGAGCAGTACTTC
. TRBJ1-5 . TRBV28 15 CASSLISAVDQPQHF TGTGCCAGCAGTTTAATTAGTGCGGTCGATCAGCCCCAGCATTTT
TRBD2 TRBJ2-1 . TRBV7-3 15 CASSSLAGVSNEQFF TGTGCCAGCAGCTCACTAGCGGGAGTAAGCAATGAGCAGTTCTTC
. TRBJ2-3 . TRBV10-3 16 CAISDFSDPGSDTQYF TGTGCCATCAGTGATTTTTCGGACCCCGGGAGCGATACGCAGTATTTT
TRBD2 TRBJ2-2 . TRBV27 16 CASSRSLAGVPGELFF TGTGCCAGCAGCCGTTCACTAGCGGGAGTTCCCGGGGAGCTGTTTTTT
TRBD2 TRBJ2-3 few TRBV25-1 16 CASSDRGRGGSDTQYF TGTGCCAGCAGTGATAGAGGTCGGGGGGGTTCAGATACGCAGTATTTT
. TRBJ2-3 . TRBV6-4 14 CASSADSNTDTQYF TGTGCCAGCAGTGCTGACAGCAACACAGATACGCAGTATTTT
TRBD2 TRBJ2-1 . TRBV11-2 15 CASSGLAGRNNEQFF TGTGCCAGCAGCGGACTAGCGGGAAGGAACAATGAGCAGTTCTTC
TRBD1 TRBJ2-5 . TRBV5-1 16 CASSSQVGTGEETQYF TGCGCCAGCAGCTCCCAAGTAGGGACAGGGGAAGAGACCCAGTACTTC
TRBD2 TRBJ2-7 . TRBV2 14 CASIRLAGSYEQYF TGTGCCAGCATACGACTAGCGGGGAGTTACGAGCAGTACTTC
TRBD2 TRBJ2-5 . TRBV5-4 15 CASSLGGGSGQTQYF TGTGCCAGCAGCTTGGGTGGCGGGAGCGGGCAGACCCAGTACTTC
TRBD1 TRBJ1-2 . TRBV5-4 15 CASSQNRGTFYGYTF TGTGCCAGCAGCCAAAACAGGGGGACATTCTATGGCTACACCTTC
TRBD2 TRBJ2-7 . TRBV19 15 CASSIATSGTYEQYF TGTGCCAGTAGTATAGCGACTAGCGGAACCTACGAGCAGTACTTC
TRBD1 TRBJ1-1 . TRBV5-1 15 CAILRQGALATEAFF TGCGCCATCCTTCGACAGGGGGCTCTGGCAACTGAAGCTTTCTTT
. TRBJ1-6 . TRBV27 15 CASSARQIYNSPLHF TGTGCCAGCAGTGCGCGACAGATCTATAATTCACCCCTCCACTTT
TRBD2 TRBJ2-1 . TRBV29-1 16 CSVELSLAGFYNEQFF TGCAGCGTTGAGTTGAGTCTAGCGGGATTTTACAATGAGCAGTTCTTC
. TRBJ2-1 few TRBV5-5 15 CASSAGGASVHEQFF TGTGCCAGCAGCGCTGGTGGAGCCAGCGTTCATGAGCAGTTCTTC
. TRBJ2-5 . TRBV19 12 CASAARPETQYF TGTGCCAGCGCCGCCAGGCCGGAGACCCAGTACTTC
TRBD2 TRBJ2-7 . TRBV11-2 17 CASSLTGGGREVYEQYF TGTGCCAGCAGCTTGACGGGCGGCGGGAGGGAAGTCTACGAGCAGTACTTC
TRBD1 TRBJ2-5 . TRBV14 17 CASSQGSPAGGVETQYF TGTGCCAGCAGCCAAGGATCCCCCGCAGGGGGCGTGGAGACCCAGTACTTC
TRBD1 TRBJ2-7 . TRBV27 15 CASSLAGQGSSEQYF TGTGCCAGCAGTTTAGCGGGACAGGGATCCTCCGAGCAGTACTTC
TRBD2 TRBJ2-7 . TRBV5-4 15 CASSLDWGGAYEQYF TGTGCCAGCAGCTTGGATTGGGGGGGGGCCTACGAGCAGTACTTC
TRBD2 TRBJ2-1 . TRBV9 15 CASSPREGSYNEQFF TGTGCCAGCAGCCCCAGGGAGGGATCCTACAATGAGCAGTTCTTC
TRBD1 TRBJ2-1 . TRBV6-5 12 CASSFLDRGKFF TGTGCCAGCAGTTTCCTAGACAGGGGGAAGTTCTTC
TRBD1 TRBJ1-6 . TRBV30 11 CAPTGESPLHF TGTGCCCCGACAGGGGAGTCACCCCTCCACTTT